The source of this T cell receptor (beta chain) is a study of blood T cell repertoires in COVID-19. Trimming cost V 3 bases and J 4 bases, with 20 bases left between them. The CDR3 has 17 amino acids. The V gene's germline CDR1 is SGHRS and CDR2 YFSETQ. Only in-frame clones appear in the TCRdb table, and some are missing; sequencing was by immunoSEQ multiplex PCR. The profile shows 95,000 to 110,000 clones, about four fifths of them singletons. V is TRBV5-1 and J is TRBJ1-5; maybe TRBD1 (6 bases). The sequenced sample was peripheral blood. The source of this sequence is a man aged 55 to 70 with acute or convalescent COVID-19. CDR3 sequence: CASSSRGVQGLNQPQHF. The CDR3 coding sequence is TGCGCCAGCAGCTCCAGAGGAGTACAGGGCCTGAATCAGCCCCAGCATTTT.